This TCR beta chain was identified during a study of shared clonotypes between healthy human individuals. Everyone who donated was a Caucasian adult who lived in Nashville, Tennessee. Authors' processing steps: ImmunoSEQ supplied junction-only sequences lacking quality scores, so filtering was different. The method was immunoSEQ multiplex PCR; TCRdb's version includes in-frame clones alone and lacks a portion of them. V and J calls and clone size are given by that table; D and trimming were obtained from the DNA. This sample has a few hundred thousand clones, with roughly three quarters found just once. The sample was PBMCs. This sequence was found in a woman aged 40 to 55 in good health. Some clones in this sample may be carry-over from other donors' samples.

DNA for the CDR3: TGTGCCAGCAGCTTAGCTATGGCAGGGCAGACCCCCTACGAGCAGTACTTC. Translation gives CASSLAMAGQTPYEQYF. V usage is TRBV7-2 and J usage is TRBJ2-7; the D gene is possibly TRBD1 (5 bases). Germline V gene sequence: CDR1 SGHTA, CDR2 FQGNSA. The CDR3 has 17 residues. Trimming left V 0 bases short and J 2 bases short, with 17 bases between. The full variable domain, rest sourced from reference TRBV7-2 and TRBJ2-7, is GAGVSQSPSNKVTEKGKDVELRCDPISGHTALYWYRQSLGQGLEFLIYFQGNSAPDKSGLPSDRFSAERTGGSVSTLTIQRTQQEDSAVYLCASSLAMAGQTPYEQYFGPGTRLTVT.